This TCR beta chain derives from a study of response to subunit inactivated influenza vaccine. Findings of the study overall: It was the authors' suggestion that each seasonal influenza vaccination recruits few new T cells.

Germline assignment: CDR1 MNHEY and CDR2 SMNVEV (reference sequence). The ends were cut back, 4 bases at V and 6 bases at J, with 16 bases in the middle. This CDR3 comprises 15 residues. TCRdb re-called the RT-PCR reads with MiXCR, one entry per CDR3 protein. The sample lists hundreds of thousands of distinct CDR3 sequences; approximately 12% were seen once. This clonotype appeared a few times. Its antigen is as yet unknown. V is TRBV27 and J is TRBJ1-5, with D hard to call. Source: PBMCs from blood, taken on the day of vaccination. The source is a man aged 50 to 59 who received an inactivated influenza vaccine. CDR3 in DNA: TGTGCCAGCAGTTCAACCCGCCAGGCAACTCAGCCCCAGCATTTT. Its translation: CASSSTRQATQPQHF.